The next 8 T cell receptor beta chains were all read from a single sample in a study of T-cell reconstitution after alpha-beta-depleted transplantation in children. Preparation of the TCRbeta library involved a method that used unique molecular identifiers. TCRdb analysed the PCR reads with MiXCR anew, one entry per CDR3 protein. The sample lists about 360,000 distinct CDR3 sequences, roughly 14% occurring once. Source: PBMCs, taken from the stem cell graft. The receptors were sampled from a human donor who donated a stem cell graft to a child with Fanconi anemia.

Only a few counts were recorded for this clonotype. The chain combines TRBV27 with TRBJ2-5; 7 bases line up with TRBD1. Germline CDR1 is MNHEY and CDR2 is SMNVEV (reference sequence). This CDR3 is 16 amino acids long. With 2 bases clipped from V and 4 bases from J, the junction kept 10 bases outside the gene matches. The CDR3 region is CASSLNQGVVGETQYF. CDR3 in DNA: TGTGCCAGCAGTTTAAACCAGGGGGTCGTAGGAGAGACCCAGTACTTC.

The rearrangement links TRBV27 to TRBJ1-6, with D possibly matching TRBD1 (5 bases). Germline assignment: CDR1 MNHEY and CDR2 SMNVEV (reference sequence). V was shortened by 5 bases and J by 9 bases, with 17 bases between the two germline ends. The CDR3 totals 15 residues. CDR3 amino acids: CASSLQGFQFSPLHF. The CDR3 DNA reads as TGTGCCAGCAGTCTCCAGGGTTTTCAATTTTCACCCCTCCACTTT.

This clonotype was detected a few times. The chain couples TRBV7-2 to TRBJ2-3; 8 positions match TRBD2. Germline trimming cut 5 bases from V and 7 bases from J; bases unmatched to any gene: 5. This CDR3 is 13 amino acids long. Germline lookup yields CDR1 SGHTA and CDR2 FQGNSA. CDR3 sequence reads: CASSRGGSHTQYF. The DNA of the CDR3 is TGTGCCAGCAGCCGGGGGGGCTCACATACGCAGTATTTT. The whole variable domain, filled in from reference TRBV7-2 and TRBJ2-3, reads GAGVSQSPSNKVTEKGKDVELRCDPISGHTALYWYRQSLGQGLEFLIYFQGNSAPDKSGLPSDRFSAERTGGSVSTLTIQRTQQEDSAVYLCASSRGGSHTQYFGPGTRLTVL.

This clonotype was seen a few times. The V gene is TRBV12-3 or TRBV12-4, the J gene TRBJ1-2; no clear D gene. The CDR3 is 14 residues long. The ends were cut back, 6 bases at V and 5 bases at J, with 16 bases in the middle. The CDR3 DNA follows: TGTGCCAGCAGATTCGCCGGGTCTAGGTATGGCTACACCTTC. Protein product: CASRFAGSRYGYTF.

The chain is built from TRBV5-5 and TRBJ2-4; 7 bases align to TRBD1. V dropped 3 bases and J dropped 5; count of bases not matched to a gene: 17. This CDR3 has 18 amino acids. CDR1 is SGHKS, CDR2 YYEKEE, per germline (reference sequence). CDR3 DNA sequence: TGTGCCAGCAGCTCCCTCCAGAAAGACAGGGTAACAGAAAACATTCAGTACTTC. Amino acid sequence: CASSSLQKDRVTENIQYF.

In this sample, this clonotype turned up a few times. V usage is TRBV20-1 and J usage is TRBJ1-5; D is possibly TRBD1 (6 bases). The V and J ends lost 3 bases and 9 bases respectively, with 15 bases between them. The CDR3 has 13 residues. Germline CDR1 reads DFQATT; CDR2 reads SNEGSKA (reference sequence). The CDR3: CSARGQAGGPQHF. DNA for the CDR3: TGCAGTGCTAGGGGACAAGCCGGGGGGCCCCAGCATTTT.

The chain combines TRBV11-2 with TRBJ1-1, with D uncertain. V was trimmed by 1 base and J by 1 base, leaving 7 bases between them. The CDR3 has 14 amino acids. The germline V gene has CDR1 SGHAT and CDR2 FQNNGV. The CDR3 here is CASSLGVGNTEAFF. For the CDR3, the DNA is TGTGCCAGCAGCTTAGGGGTAGGGAACACTGAAGCTTTCTTT.

The chain carries TRBV12-3 or TRBV12-4 and TRBJ1-1; D ambiguous. The CDR3 length is 12 residues. V gave up 2 bases and J gave up 7 bases, with 8 bases separating them. This CDR3 is CASSLIRGEAFF. In DNA, the CDR3 is TGTGCCAGCAGTTTAATACGTGGTGAAGCTTTCTTT.